This TCR beta chain emerged from a study of shared clonotypes between healthy human individuals. Germline V gene sequence: CDR1 SGHRS, CDR2 YFSETQ. The CDR3 is 13 amino acids. V was cut by 5 bases and J by 0 bases, with 6 bases left in between. Data came from immunoSEQ multiplex PCR; TCRdb stores just in-frame clones and leaves some out. The table has some 1 million clones, approximately 72% seen once. A few counts support this clone. Other DNA sequences within the sample encode an identical CDR3. This TCR came from a man aged 18 to 29 in good health. Specimen: memory CD4+ T cells sorted from blood. Indicated subset: CD45RA-negative fraction. The V call is TRBV5-1, the J call TRBJ1-5; a possible D gene is TRBD1 (5 bases). The DNA for the CDR3 is TGCGCCAGCAGAGGGGATAGCAATCAGCCCCAGCATTTT. This sequence encodes CASRGDSNQPQHF.